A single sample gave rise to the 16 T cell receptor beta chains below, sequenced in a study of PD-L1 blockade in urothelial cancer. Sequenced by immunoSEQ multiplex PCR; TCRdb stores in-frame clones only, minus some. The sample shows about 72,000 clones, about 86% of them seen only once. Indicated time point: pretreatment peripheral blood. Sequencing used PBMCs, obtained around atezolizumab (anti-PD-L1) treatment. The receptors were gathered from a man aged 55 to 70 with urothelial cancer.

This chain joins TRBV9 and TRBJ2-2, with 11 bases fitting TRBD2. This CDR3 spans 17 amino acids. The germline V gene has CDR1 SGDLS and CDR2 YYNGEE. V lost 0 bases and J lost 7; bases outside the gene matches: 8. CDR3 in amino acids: CASSVALAGGPLGELFF. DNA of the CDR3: TGTGCCAGCAGCGTAGCTTTAGCGGGGGGGCCGCTCGGGGAGCTGTTTTTT.

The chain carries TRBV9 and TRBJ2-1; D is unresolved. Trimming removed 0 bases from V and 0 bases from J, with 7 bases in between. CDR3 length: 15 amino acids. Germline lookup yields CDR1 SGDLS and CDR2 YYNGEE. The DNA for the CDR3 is TGTGCCAGCAGCGTAGAACTAACCTCCTACAATGAGCAGTTCTTC. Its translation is CASSVELTSYNEQFF. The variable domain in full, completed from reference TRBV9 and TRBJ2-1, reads DSGVTQTPKHLITATGQRVTLRCSPRSGDLSVYWYQQSLDQGLQFLIQYYNGEERAKGNILERFSAQQFPDLHSELNLSSLELGDSALYFCASSVELTSYNEQFFGPGTRLTVL.

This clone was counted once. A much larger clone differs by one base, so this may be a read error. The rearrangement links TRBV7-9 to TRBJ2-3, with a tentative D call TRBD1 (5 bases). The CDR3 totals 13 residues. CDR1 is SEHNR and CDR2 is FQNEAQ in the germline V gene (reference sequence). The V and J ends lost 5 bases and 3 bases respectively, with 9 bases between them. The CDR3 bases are TGTGCCAGCAGCCGGACAAGGACAGATACGCAGTATTTT. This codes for CASSRTRTDTQYF.

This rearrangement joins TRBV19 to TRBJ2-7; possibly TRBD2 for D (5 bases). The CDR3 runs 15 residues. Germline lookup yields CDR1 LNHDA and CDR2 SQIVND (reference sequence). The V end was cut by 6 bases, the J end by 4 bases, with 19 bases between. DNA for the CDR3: TGTGCCAGTAGCGAACCGGGGATCCCCCCATACGAGCAGTACTTC. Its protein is CASSEPGIPPYEQYF.

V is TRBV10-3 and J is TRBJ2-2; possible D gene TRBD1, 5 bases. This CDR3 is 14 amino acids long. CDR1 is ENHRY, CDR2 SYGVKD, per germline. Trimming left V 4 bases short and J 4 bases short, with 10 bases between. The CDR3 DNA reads TGTGCCATCAGTGGTCAGGGTGGCACCGGGGAGCTGTTTTTT. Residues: CAISGQGGTGELFF.

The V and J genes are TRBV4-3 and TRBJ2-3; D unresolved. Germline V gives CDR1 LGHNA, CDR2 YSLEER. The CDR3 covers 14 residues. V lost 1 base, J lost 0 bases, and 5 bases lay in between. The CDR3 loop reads CASSQAISTDTQYF. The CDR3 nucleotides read TGCGCCAGCAGCCAAGCCATTAGCACAGATACGCAGTATTTT.

The CDR3 sequence is CASSLGQENSPLHF. In DNA, the CDR3 is TGTGCCAGCAGCTTGGGACAGGAAAATTCACCCCTCCACTTT. The V call is TRBV7-9, the J call TRBJ1-6; 8 positions agree with TRBD1. The junction had 2 bases not matched to a gene; V was cut back by 3 bases and J by 7 bases. Germline CDR1 reads SEHNR; CDR2 reads FQNEAQ (reference sequence). The CDR3 runs to 14 residues.

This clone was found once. CDR3 loop: CASCSGGGNEKLFF. CDR3 nucleotides: TGTGCCAGCTGCTCAGGGGGTGGAAATGAAAAACTGTTTTTT. This chain connects TRBV28 to TRBJ1-4; 7 bases map to TRBD1. CDR1 is MDHEN, CDR2 SYDVKM, per germline. V shed 8 bases and J 5 bases; nucleotides not matched to a gene: 8. This CDR3 contains 14 residues.

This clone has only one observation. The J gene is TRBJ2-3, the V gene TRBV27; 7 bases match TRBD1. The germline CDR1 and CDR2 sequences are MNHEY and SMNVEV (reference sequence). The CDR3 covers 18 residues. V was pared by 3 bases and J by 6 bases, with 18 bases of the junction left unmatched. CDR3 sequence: CASSFLPAGQEYGDTQYF. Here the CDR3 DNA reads TGTGCCAGCAGTTTTTTACCGGCCGGACAGGAGTATGGGGATACGCAGTATTTT.

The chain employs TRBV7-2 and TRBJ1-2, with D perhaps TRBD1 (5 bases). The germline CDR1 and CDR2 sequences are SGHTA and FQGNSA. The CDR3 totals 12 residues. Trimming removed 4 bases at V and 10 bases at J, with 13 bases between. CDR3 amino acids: CASSYYQGNYTF. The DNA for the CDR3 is TGTGCCAGCAGCTACTATCAGGGTAACTACACCTTC.

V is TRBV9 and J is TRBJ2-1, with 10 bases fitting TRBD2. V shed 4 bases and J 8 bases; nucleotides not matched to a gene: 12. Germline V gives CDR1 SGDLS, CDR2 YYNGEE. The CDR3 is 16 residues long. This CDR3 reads CASSPQPGLANDEQFF. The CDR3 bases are TGTGCCAGCAGCCCTCAACCGGGACTAGCGAATGATGAGCAGTTCTTC.

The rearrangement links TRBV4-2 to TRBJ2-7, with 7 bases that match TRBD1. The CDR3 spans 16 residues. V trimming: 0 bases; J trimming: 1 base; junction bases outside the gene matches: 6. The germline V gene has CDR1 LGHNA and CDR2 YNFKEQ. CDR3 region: CASSQDRTGGSYEQYF. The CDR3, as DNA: TGTGCCAGCAGCCAAGATCGGACAGGTGGATCCTACGAGCAGTACTTC.

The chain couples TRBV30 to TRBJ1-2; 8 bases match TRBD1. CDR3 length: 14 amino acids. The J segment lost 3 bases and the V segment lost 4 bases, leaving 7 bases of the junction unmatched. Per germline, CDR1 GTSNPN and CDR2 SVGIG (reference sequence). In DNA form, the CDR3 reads TGTGCCTGGAAGCAAGGACAGGGTGACTATGGCTACACCTTC. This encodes CAWKQGQGDYGYTF.

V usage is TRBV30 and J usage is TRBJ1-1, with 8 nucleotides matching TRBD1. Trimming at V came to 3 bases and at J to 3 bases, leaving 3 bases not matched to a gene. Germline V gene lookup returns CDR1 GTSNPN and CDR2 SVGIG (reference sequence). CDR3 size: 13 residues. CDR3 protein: CAWRPGQDTEAFF. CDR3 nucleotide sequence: TGTGCCTGGAGACCGGGACAGGACACTGAAGCTTTCTTT.

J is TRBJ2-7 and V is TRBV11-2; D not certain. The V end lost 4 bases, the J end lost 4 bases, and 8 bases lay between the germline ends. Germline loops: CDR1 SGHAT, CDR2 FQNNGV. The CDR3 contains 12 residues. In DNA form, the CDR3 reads TGTGCCAGCAGCTCCGTATTTTACGAGCAGTACTTC. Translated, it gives CASSSVFYEQYF.

CDR3 in amino acids: CASRGAYEQYF. CDR3 coding DNA: TGTGCCAGCAGGGGGGCTTACGAGCAGTACTTC. V is TRBV6-6 and J is TRBJ2-7, with TRBD1 as a possible D gene (6 bases). The germline V and J ends were trimmed by 6 bases and 4 bases, with 7 bases remaining between them. The germline CDR1 and CDR2 sequences are MNHNY and SVGAGI (reference sequence). CDR3 length: 11 residues.